These T cell receptor beta chains were read from a single sample in a study of CD8 T cells in ankylosing spondylitis. One entry per CDR3 protein results from TCRdb running MiXCR on the 5' RACE reads. The sample consists of over 200,000 distinct CDR3 sequences, about 10% of them appearing once. Source material: blood, either unsorted or a sorted T cell fraction (not recorded which). All receptors come from a male donor with ankylosing spondylitis or in good health (not recorded which). Each CDR3 is given with its conserved first and last residue. Each record gives: D gene, V gene, J gene, clone size, CDR3 DNA, CDR3 protein. D genes are given only for firm matches. The size entry is marked missing in some rows and otherwise reads once, few, many or a size class.

TRBD2	TRBV20-1	TRBJ2-2	many	TGCAGTGCTGGTAGCGGGGGGGGTCTTGGCGGGGAGCTGTTTTTT	CSAGSGGGLGGELFF
TRBD1	TRBV6-1	TRBJ2-7	few	TGTGCCAGCAGAGAGGGTCGGGACAGCCAGTACGAGCAGTACTTC	CASREGRDSQYEQYF
TRBD1	TRBV6-5	TRBJ2-2	few	TGTGCCAGCAGTCACCGACAGGGCCGATCGAACACCGGGGAGCTGTTTTTT	CASSHRQGRSNTGELFF
TRBD1	TRBV11-2	TRBJ1-2	many	TGTGCCAGCAGCCCCCGGGACAGGGGATCAGGCTACACCTTC	CASSPRDRGSGYTF
TRBD2	TRBV20-1	TRBJ2-7	many	TGCAGTGCGCGTCCACTAGCGGGGGGAATCTACGAGCAGTACTTC	CSARPLAGGIYEQYF
NA	TRBV7-2	TRBJ2-3	NA	TGTGCCAGCAGCCCTACTAGTCGGGGCACAGATACGCAGTATTTT	CASSPTSRGTDTQYF
NA	TRBV5-1	TRBJ2-3	few	TGCGCCAGCAGCTTAACACAGGATACGCAGTATTTT	CASSLTQDTQYF
TRBD1	TRBV7-8	TRBJ2-5	many	TGTGCCAGCAGCTTTGGACAGGGAAGCGGTGAGACCCAGTACTTC	CASSFGQGSGETQYF
NA	TRBV5-5	TRBJ1-2	NA	TGTGCCAGCAGCTTTTCTGGGCGGACTTCTAACTATGGCTACACCTTC	CASSFSGRTSNYGYTF
TRBD2	TRBV5-8	TRBJ2-2	many	TGTGCCAGCAGCTCCGGGACTACGTCCACCGGGGAGCTGTTTTTT	CASSSGTTSTGELFF